Following are 3 T cell receptor beta chains from one sample sequenced in a study of blood T cell repertoires in COVID-19. Assay used: immunoSEQ multiplex PCR; TCRdb lists only in-frame clones, some missing. The sample has about 150,000 clones, 85% to 90% seen once. Sequenced: peripheral blood. The receptors come from a human donor in a cohort sampled during active COVID-19.

The chain carries TRBV7-2 and TRBJ2-3; 7 nucleotides match TRBD2. CDR3 length: 17 amino acids. V lost 1 base to trimming and J lost 0 bases; unmatched junction nucleotides: 7. Per germline, CDR1 SGHTA and CDR2 FQGNSA. CDR3 region: CASSLVGGTSSTDTQYF. The CDR3 nucleotides are TGTGCCAGCAGCTTAGTCGGGGGGACCTCTAGCACAGATACGCAGTATTTT.

The V gene is TRBV27, the J gene TRBJ2-7; D is undetermined. The CDR3 has 13 residues. V was cut by 5 bases and J by 2 bases, with 10 bases left in between. Germline V gives CDR1 MNHEY, CDR2 SMNVEV (reference sequence). The CDR3 DNA reads as TGTGCCAGCAGTGCCCCACCTACCTACGAGCAGTACTTC. It specifies CASSAPPTYEQYF.

This clone is a singleton in its sample. The gene calls are TRBV7-2 and TRBJ2-7, with TRBD2 as a possible D gene (6 bases). The CDR3 is made up of 16 amino acids. V was shortened by 5 bases and J by 2 bases, with 19 bases between the two germline ends. CDR1 and CDR2 (germline): SGHTA, FQGNSA. The CDR3 spells CASSPQLAPVTYEQYF. Here the CDR3 DNA reads TGTGCCAGCAGCCCTCAACTAGCTCCCGTTACCTACGAGCAGTACTTC.